This TCR beta chain was observed in a study of blood T cell repertoires in COVID-19. Clones were sequenced by immunoSEQ multiplex PCR, and TCRdb holds only the in-frame ones, with some missing. The table lists roughly 300,000 clones, more than 85% of them singletons. This clone occurred a few times. V trimming: 4 bases; J trimming: 0 bases; junction bases outside the gene matches: 5. CDR1 is LGHDT and CDR2 is YNNKEL in the germline V gene (reference sequence). The CDR3 runs to 16 residues. The V call is TRBV3-1 (or the pseudogene TRBV3-2), the J call TRBJ2-3, with 9 bases identical to TRBD2. The TCR comes from a woman aged 25 to 39 with COVID-19, enrolled during active disease. The sample taken for sequencing was peripheral blood. The DNA for the CDR3 is TGTGCCAGCAGCCTTCAGACTAGCGGTAGCACAGATACGCAGTATTTT. Encoded protein: CASSLQTSGSTDTQYF.